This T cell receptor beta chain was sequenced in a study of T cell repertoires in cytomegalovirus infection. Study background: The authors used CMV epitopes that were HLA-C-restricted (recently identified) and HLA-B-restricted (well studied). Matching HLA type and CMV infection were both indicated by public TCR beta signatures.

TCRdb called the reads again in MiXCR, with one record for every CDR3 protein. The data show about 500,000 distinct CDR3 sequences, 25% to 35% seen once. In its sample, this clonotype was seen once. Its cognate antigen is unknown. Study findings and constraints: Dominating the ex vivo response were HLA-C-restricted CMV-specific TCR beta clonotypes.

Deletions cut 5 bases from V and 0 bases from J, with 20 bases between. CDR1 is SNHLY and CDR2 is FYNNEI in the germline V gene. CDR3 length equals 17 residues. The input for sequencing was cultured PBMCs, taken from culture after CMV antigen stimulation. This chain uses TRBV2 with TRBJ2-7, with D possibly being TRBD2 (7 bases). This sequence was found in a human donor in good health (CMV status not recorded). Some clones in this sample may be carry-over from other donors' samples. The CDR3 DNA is TGTGCCAGCAGTCTAACCGGGGGGACATACCGCTCCTACGAGCAGTACGTC. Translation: CASSLTGGTYRSYEQYV.